This paragraph covers one TCR beta chain sequence. The data were obtained in a study of shared clonotypes between healthy human individuals. Clones were read by immunoSEQ multiplex PCR, and TCRdb kept only the in-frame ones, dropping some. This sample has 2 million to 2.5 million clones; over 85% occur once, and the top ten carry about 0.38%. The CDR3 runs 15 residues. J gave up 9 bases and V 11 bases, and 15 bases lay outside the gene matches. Germline assignment: CDR1 MNHNS and CDR2 SASEGT. The sequence came from a man aged 18-30 years in good health. Some clones in this sample may be carry-over from other donors' samples. The rearrangement links TRBV6-1 to TRBJ2-2; TRBD2 matches 10 bases. Sample: naive CD4+ T cells from PBMCs. As to subset: CD45RA+ positively selected. CDR3: CAQQELAGVGRELFF. CDR3 DNA sequence: TGTGCCCAGCAAGAGCTAGCGGGAGTAGGGAGGGAGCTGTTTTTT.